The rows below give T cell receptor beta chains drawn from one sample of a study of identical twins' blood T cells. TCRdb processed the 5' RACE reads anew with MiXCR; each CDR3 protein has one entry. The table has 350,000 to 400,000 distinct CDR3 sequences, about 28% seen once; the top ten hold roughly 6.1%. Sequencing input: PBMCs. Every receptor here comes from a woman aged 18 to 55 in good health. Each CDR3 is given with its conserved first and last residue. The D gene is left open where the match is weak. Clone size, where shown, is once, few, many, or a class for clones that have expanded.

size	V	D	J	CDR3	DNA
NA	TRBV13	NA	TRBJ1-2	CASSEPGPHYGYTF	TGTGCCAGCAGCGAGCCGGGACCCCACTATGGCTACACCTTC
NA	TRBV18	NA	TRBJ2-1	CASSRRANEQFF	TGTGCCAGCTCACGCCGGGCTAATGAGCAGTTCTTC
NA	TRBV18	NA	TRBJ1-6	CASSPDNSPLHF	TGTGCCAGCTCACCCGATAATTCACCCCTCCACTTT
many	TRBV14	NA	TRBJ2-3	CASSLSGTGTDTQYF	TGTGCCAGCAGCCTTTCAGGGACTGGCACAGATACGCAGTATTTT
many	TRBV5-1	TRBD1	TRBJ1-3	CASSLVRGPGNTIYF	TGCGCCAGCAGCTTGGTTAGGGGGCCAGGAAACACCATATATTTT
NA	TRBV20-1	NA	TRBJ1-2	CSASGEGNYGYTF	TGCAGTGCTAGTGGGGAGGGGAACTATGGCTACACCTTC
NA	TRBV7-2	NA	TRBJ1-2	CASSSTGTEGYGYTF	TGTGCCAGCAGCTCAACCGGGACCGAGGGCTATGGCTACACCTTC
many	TRBV6-1	TRBD1	TRBJ1-1	CASSERAGGVAEAFF	TGTGCCAGCAGTGAAAGGGCAGGGGGAGTGGCTGAAGCTTTCTTT
NA	TRBV19	TRBD1	TRBJ2-1	CASSIVRDREQFF	TGTGCCAGTAGTATAGTGAGGGACAGAGAGCAGTTCTTC
few	TRBV6-6	NA	TRBJ1-1	CASSTPRGGMNTEAFF	TGTGCCAGCAGTACCCCGCGGGGGGGGATGAACACTGAAGCTTTCTTT
NA	TRBV27	TRBD1	TRBJ2-2	CASSFRQGMSGELFF	TGTGCCAGCAGTTTCCGACAGGGGATGTCCGGGGAGCTGTTTTTT
few	TRBV20-1	TRBD1	TRBJ2-5	CSARQGQETQYF	TGCAGTGCTCGACAGGGACAAGAGACCCAGTACTTC
NA	TRBV12-3/TRBV12-4	NA	TRBJ2-7	CASRSQGRSYEQYF	TGTGCCAGCAGGTCACAGGGCAGATCCTACGAGCAGTACTTC
NA	TRBV5-1	TRBD1	TRBJ1-2	CASSHGTVALGGYTF	TGCGCCAGCAGCCATGGGACAGTCGCCTTGGGTGGCTACACCTTC
NA	TRBV19	TRBD2	TRBJ2-1	CASSRGGNEQFF	TGTGCCAGTAGTAGGGGGGGGAATGAGCAGTTCTTC
NA	TRBV12-3/TRBV12-4	NA	TRBJ1-2	CASSIYRGGGYTF	TGTGCCAGCAGTATCTATCGGGGCGGAGGCTACACCTTC
once	TRBV30	NA	TRBJ1-4	CARRDIQTAAEKLFF	TGTGCCCGTCGGGACATCCAAACGGCGGCGGAAAAACTGTTTTTT
few	TRBV4-3	NA	TRBJ2-3	CASSQGLAGKPDTQYF	TGCGCCAGCAGCCAAGGGCTGGCCGGGAAGCCAGATACGCAGTATTTT
NA	TRBV13	NA	TRBJ2-3	CASSSSLITDTQYF	TGTGCCAGCAGCTCGAGTCTAATCACAGATACGCAGTATTTT
NA	TRBV7-9	NA	TRBJ2-7	CASSSREGLKEQYF	TGTGCCAGCAGCTCTAGAGAGGGGTTAAAAGAGCAGTACTTC
NA	TRBV10-3	NA	TRBJ1-1	CAISDRDVNTEAFF	TGTGCCATCAGCGATAGGGACGTGAACACTGAAGCTTTCTTT
NA	TRBV4-1	TRBD1	TRBJ1-2	CASSQEGAGGDGYTF	TGCGCCAGCAGCCAAGAAGGGGCAGGGGGAGATGGCTACACCTTC